This TCR beta chain was found in a study of neurological immune-mediated disorders. This clonotype has more than one count but fewer than ten. The authors made cDNA by 5'RACE with 10-nucleotide random UMIs. TCRdb re-analysed the 5' RACE reads in MiXCR, keeping a single row per CDR3 protein. The sample has 75,000 to 90,000 distinct CDR3 sequences, 9% to 12% seen once; the top ten hold about 1.8%. The source of this sequence is a middle-aged man in good health. The sample was PBMCs.

The DNA of the CDR3 is TGTGCCAGCAGCTTACTGGGAGGGACAACGAACACTGAAGCTTTCTTT. Its translation is CASSLLGGTTNTEAFF. V is TRBV7-3 and J is TRBJ1-1, with a tentative D call TRBD1 (6 bases). V lost 2 bases to trimming and J lost 1 base, with 14 bases between them. The germline V gene has CDR1 SGHTA and CDR2 FQGTGA. This CDR3 spans 16 amino acids.